This T cell receptor (beta chain) was found in a study of PD-1 blockade in mismatch repair-deficient tumors. The repertoire was sequenced with immunoSEQ multiplex PCR; TCRdb's copy has only in-frame clones and lacks some. Found here are around 100,000 clones, about 79% of them singletons; the top ten hold around 6.6%. V lost 3 bases, J lost 4 bases, and 8 bases lay in between. Germline V gene sequence: CDR1 KGHSH, CDR2 LQKENI. The CDR3 spans 13 residues. Every patient had mismatch repair deficiency by PCR or immunohistochemistry. The sequence derives from an adult with mismatch repair-deficient cancer. The specimen was peripheral blood, collected approximately 8 months after starting pembrolizumab. The chain recombines TRBV18 with TRBJ2-3; unclear D gene. The CDR3, as DNA: TGTGCCAGCTCACCCCTACCCGCAGATACGCAGTATTTT. Translating gives CASSPLPADTQYF.